This T cell receptor beta chain derives from a study of cytomegalovirus exposure and HLA in healthy donors. Overall study context: Most donors, 70% to 85% of 398 genotyped, fell in the Caucasian-associated ancestry cluster.

In regard to this clone: What it binds is unknown.

Vbeta (60) and Jbeta (13) primers were used in the PCR. Clones were read by immunoSEQ multiplex PCR, and TCRdb kept only the in-frame ones, dropping some. The sample has under 200,000 clones, around 78% seen once. CDR3 length equals 15 residues. V lost 3 bases, J lost 2 bases, and 15 bases lay in between. The V gene's germline CDR1 is SGDLS and CDR2 YYNGEE. Study-level results: Follow-up analysis found HLA locus-dependent TCR association rates, highest for DRB1 and lowest for HLA-C.

The chain links TRBV9 to TRBJ2-7; weak D call: TRBD1 (6 bases). This sequence originates from a man aged 25 to 40 in good health and CMV-seronegative. Sequenced input: PBMCs. As DNA, the CDR3 is TGTGCCAGCAGCGCAGGGGTTCTCCACACCTACGAGCAGTACTTC. Its protein is CASSAGVLHTYEQYF.